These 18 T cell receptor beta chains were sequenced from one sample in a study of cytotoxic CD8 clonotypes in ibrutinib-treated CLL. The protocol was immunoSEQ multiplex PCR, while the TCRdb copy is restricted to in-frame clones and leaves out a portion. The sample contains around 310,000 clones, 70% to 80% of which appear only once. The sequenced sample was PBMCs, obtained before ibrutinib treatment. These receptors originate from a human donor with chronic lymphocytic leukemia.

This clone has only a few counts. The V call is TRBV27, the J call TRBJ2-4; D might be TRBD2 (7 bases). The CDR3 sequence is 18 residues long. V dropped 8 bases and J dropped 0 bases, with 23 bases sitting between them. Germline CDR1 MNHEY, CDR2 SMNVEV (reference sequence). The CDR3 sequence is CASGGGSSYHLAKNIQYF. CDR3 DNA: TGTGCCAGCGGGGGGGGCAGCTCGTATCATTTAGCCAAAAACATTCAGTACTTC.

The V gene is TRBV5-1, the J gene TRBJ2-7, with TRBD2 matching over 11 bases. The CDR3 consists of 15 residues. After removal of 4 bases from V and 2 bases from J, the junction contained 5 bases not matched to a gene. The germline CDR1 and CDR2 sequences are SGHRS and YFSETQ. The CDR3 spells CASSLGTSGTYEQYF. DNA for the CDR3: TGCGCCAGCAGCCTGGGGACTAGCGGAACCTACGAGCAGTACTTC.

CDR3 sequence (DNA): TGTGCCAGTAGTTTTTCCCTTTCTTCCTACGAGCAGTACTTC. Amino acid sequence: CASSFSLSSYEQYF. The genes are TRBV19 and TRBJ2-7; D remains ambiguous. This CDR3 contains 14 residues. With 5 bases removed from V and 1 base from J, the gap between germline ends came to 12 bases. From germline, CDR1 is LNHDA and CDR2 SQIVND (reference sequence).

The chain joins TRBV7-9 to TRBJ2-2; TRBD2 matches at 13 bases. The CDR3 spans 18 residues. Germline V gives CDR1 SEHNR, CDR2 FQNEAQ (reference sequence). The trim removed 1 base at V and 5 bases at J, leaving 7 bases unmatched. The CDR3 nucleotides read TGTGCCAGCAGCTTAGGATGGACTAGCGGGAGTGTTACCGGGGAGCTGTTTTTT. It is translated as CASSLGWTSGSVTGELFF.

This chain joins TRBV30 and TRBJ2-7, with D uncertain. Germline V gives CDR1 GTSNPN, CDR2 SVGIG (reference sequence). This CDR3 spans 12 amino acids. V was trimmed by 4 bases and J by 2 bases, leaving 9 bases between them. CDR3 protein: CAWKASAYEQYF. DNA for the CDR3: TGTGCCTGGAAGGCATCCGCCTACGAGCAGTACTTC.

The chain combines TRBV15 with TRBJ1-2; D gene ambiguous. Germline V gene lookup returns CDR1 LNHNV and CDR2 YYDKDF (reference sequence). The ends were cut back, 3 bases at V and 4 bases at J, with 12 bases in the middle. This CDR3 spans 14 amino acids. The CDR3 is CATSSKRRAYGYTF. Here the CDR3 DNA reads TGTGCCACCAGCAGTAAGCGGAGGGCCTATGGCTACACCTTC.

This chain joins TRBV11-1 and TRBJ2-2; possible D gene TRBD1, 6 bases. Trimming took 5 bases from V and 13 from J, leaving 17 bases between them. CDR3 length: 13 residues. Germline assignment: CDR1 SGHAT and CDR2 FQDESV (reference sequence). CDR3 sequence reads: CASSPDSGTGLFF. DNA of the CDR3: TGTGCCAGCAGCCCGGACAGCGGCACTGGGCTGTTTTTT.

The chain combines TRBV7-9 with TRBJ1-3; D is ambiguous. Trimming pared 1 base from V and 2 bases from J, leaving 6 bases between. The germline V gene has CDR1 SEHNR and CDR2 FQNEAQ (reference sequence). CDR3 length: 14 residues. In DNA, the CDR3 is TGTGCCAGCAGCTTAGTTTCCGCTGGAAACACCATATATTTT. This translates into CASSLVSAGNTIYF.

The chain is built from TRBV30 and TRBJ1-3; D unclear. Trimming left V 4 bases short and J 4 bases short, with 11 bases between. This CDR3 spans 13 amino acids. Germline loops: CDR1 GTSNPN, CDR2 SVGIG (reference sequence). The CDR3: CAWKWSGGNTIYF. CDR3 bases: TGTGCCTGGAAGTGGTCTGGGGGAAACACCATATATTTT.

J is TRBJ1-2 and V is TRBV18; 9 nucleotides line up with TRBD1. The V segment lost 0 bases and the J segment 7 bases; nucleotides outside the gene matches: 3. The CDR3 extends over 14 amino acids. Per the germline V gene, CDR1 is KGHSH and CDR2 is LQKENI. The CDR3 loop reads CASSPPGQGSGYTF. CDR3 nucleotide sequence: TGTGCCAGCTCACCACCGGGACAGGGTAGTGGCTACACCTTC.

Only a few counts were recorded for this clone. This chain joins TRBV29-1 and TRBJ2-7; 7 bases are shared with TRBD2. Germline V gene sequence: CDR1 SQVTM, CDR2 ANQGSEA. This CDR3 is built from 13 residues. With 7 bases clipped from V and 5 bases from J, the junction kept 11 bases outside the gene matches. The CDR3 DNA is TGCAGCGCTGAGACTAGCTCAAGGAACGAGCAGTACTTC. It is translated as CSAETSSRNEQYF.

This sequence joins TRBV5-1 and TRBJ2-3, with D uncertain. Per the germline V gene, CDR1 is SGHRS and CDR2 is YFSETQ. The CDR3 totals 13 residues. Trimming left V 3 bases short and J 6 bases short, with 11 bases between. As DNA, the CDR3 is TGCGCCAGCAGCTACTACTCCACCGATACGCAGTATTTT. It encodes CASSYYSTDTQYF.

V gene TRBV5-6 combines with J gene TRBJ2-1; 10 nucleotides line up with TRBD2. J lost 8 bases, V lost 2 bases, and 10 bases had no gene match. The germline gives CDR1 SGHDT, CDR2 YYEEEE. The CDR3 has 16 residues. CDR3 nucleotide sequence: TGTGCCAGCAGCTTTAAAAGCGGGAGGGCCTTTGATGAGCAGTTCTTC. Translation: CASSFKSGRAFDEQFF.

Here the CDR3 DNA reads TGTGCCAGTATACGGGAGTTTGGGAACACTGAAGCTTTCTTT. Amino acid sequence: CASIREFGNTEAFF. This chain uses TRBV2 with TRBJ1-1; D ambiguous. Deletions cut 9 bases from V and 1 base from J, with 15 bases between. Per germline, CDR1 SNHLY and CDR2 FYNNEI. CDR3 length equals 14 residues.

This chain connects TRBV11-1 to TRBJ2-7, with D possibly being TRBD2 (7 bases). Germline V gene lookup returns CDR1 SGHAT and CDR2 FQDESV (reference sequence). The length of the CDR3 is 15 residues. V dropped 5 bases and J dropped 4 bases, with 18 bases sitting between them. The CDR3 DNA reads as TGTGCCAGCAGCCTTAAGGGGGGGGAGCCGTACGAGCAGTACTTC. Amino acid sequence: CASSLKGGEPYEQYF. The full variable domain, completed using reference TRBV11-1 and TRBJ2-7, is EAEVAQSPRYKITEKSQAVAFWCDPISGHATLYWYRQILGQGPELLVQFQDESVVDDSQLPKDRFSAERLKGVDSTLKIQPAELGDSAMYLCASSLKGGEPYEQYFGPGTRLTVT.

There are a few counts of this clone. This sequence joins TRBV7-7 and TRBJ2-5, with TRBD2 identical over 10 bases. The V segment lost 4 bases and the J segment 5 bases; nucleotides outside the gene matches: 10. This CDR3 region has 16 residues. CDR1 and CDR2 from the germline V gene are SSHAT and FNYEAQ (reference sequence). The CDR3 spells CASSWGASGSGETQYF. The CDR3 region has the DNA TGTGCCAGCAGCTGGGGGGCTAGCGGGAGCGGGGAGACCCAGTACTTC.

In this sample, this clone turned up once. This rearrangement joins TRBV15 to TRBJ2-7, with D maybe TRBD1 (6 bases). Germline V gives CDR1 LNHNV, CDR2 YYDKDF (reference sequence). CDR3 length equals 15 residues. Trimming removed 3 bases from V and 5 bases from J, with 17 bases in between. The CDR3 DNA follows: TGTGCCACCAGCAGGCCGGGACATAACGTACACGAGCAGTACTTC. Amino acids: CATSRPGHNVHEQYF.

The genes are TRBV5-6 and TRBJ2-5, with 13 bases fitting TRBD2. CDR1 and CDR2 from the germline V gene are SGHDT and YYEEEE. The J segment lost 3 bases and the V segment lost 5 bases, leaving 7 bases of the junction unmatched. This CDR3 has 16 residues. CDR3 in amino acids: CASRPSGTSGKETQYF. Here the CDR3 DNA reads TGTGCCAGCAGACCCTCCGGGACTAGCGGGAAAGAGACCCAGTACTTC.